This T cell receptor beta chain was obtained from a study of OX40 agonist ivuxolimab in advanced cancers. About the research overall: Participants averaged approximately 65 years of age (range roughly 23 to 80) and were about 85% male. Study-level results: CD4+ and CD8+ blood T cells expanded clonally by week 6 at 0.1 to 3.0 mg/kg. Undetermined was the antigen specificity of the expanded peripheral T cells.

Researchers took blood at baseline, on cycle 4 day 1, and on cycle 7 day 1. With respect to this clone: Its matching antigen is unknown.

V gave up 3 bases and J gave up 0 bases, with 5 bases separating them. The CDR3 loop spans 13 amino acids. Germline CDR1 reads MDHEN; CDR2 reads SYDVKM. Sequencing used immunoSEQ multiplex PCR; TCRdb keeps in-frame clones, though not all of them. The data hold 60,000 to 85,000 clones, with around four fifths observed a single time. The material sequenced was CD4+ or CD8+ T cells sorted from blood, taken in a trial of the OX40 agonist ivuxolimab. The J gene is TRBJ1-1, the V gene TRBV28, with D unresolved. The source of this sequence is an adult with an advanced solid tumor such as melanoma, head and neck, liver or kidney cancer. CDR3 in DNA: TGTGCCAGCAGTTTGAGCCTGAACACTGAAGCTTTCTTT. Protein: CASSLSLNTEAFF. Together with reference TRBV28 and TRBJ1-1, the CDR3 gives the full variable domain: DVKVTQSSRYLVKRTGEKVFLECVQDMDHENMFWYRQDPGLGLRLIYFSYDVKMKEKGDIPEGYSVSREKKERFSLILESASTNQTSMYLCASSLSLNTEAFFGQGTRLTVV.